One and the same sample provided the 23 T cell receptor beta chains below, sequenced in a study of PD-1 blockade in classical Hodgkin lymphoma. The data were produced by immunoSEQ multiplex PCR, yet TCRdb's version contains in-frame clones alone and is incomplete. The sample includes under 35,000 clones, 75% to 90% of them seen just once. Time point defined: cycle 4 day 1 (C4D1), after 5 to 7 weeks of nivolumab. Relapses following autologous stem cell transplantation were seen in all patients, with brentuximab vedotin exposure varying. Researchers used magnetic negative selection to pull out pure CD4+ T cells from thawed PBMCs. The starting material was CD4+ T cells from blood, obtained before the fourth cycle of nivolumab. Receptor source: a human donor with classical Hodgkin lymphoma.

This chain links TRBV18 with TRBJ1-2; weak D call: TRBD1 (5 bases). V was shortened by 2 bases and J by 3 bases, with 13 bases between the two germline ends. The CDR3 is 15 amino acids. Germline values: CDR1 KGHSH, CDR2 LQKENI. CDR3 sequence: CASSPSLRGDYGYTF. CDR3 nucleotide sequence: TGTGCCAGCTCACCAAGCCTAAGAGGGGACTATGGCTACACCTTC. Full variable domain (missing parts from reference TRBV18 and TRBJ1-2): NAGVMQNPRHLVRRRGQEARLRCSPMKGHSHVYWYRQLPEEGLKFMVYLQKENIIDESGMPKERFSAEFPKEGPSILRIQQVVRGDSAAYFCASSPSLRGDYGYTFGSGTRLTVV.

This chain links TRBV4-2 with TRBJ1-5; 7 nucleotides line up with TRBD1. The germline gives CDR1 LGHNA, CDR2 YNFKEQ. V gave up 4 bases and J gave up 7 bases; unmatched junction bases: 19. The CDR3 is 18 residues long. The CDR3 protein is CASSRGDSGPFYPQPQHF. The CDR3 DNA is TGTGCCAGCAGCCGAGGGGACAGTGGGCCATTCTACCCCCAGCCCCAGCATTTT.

This chain joins TRBV27 and TRBJ1-3; D unresolved. This CDR3 comprises 14 residues. Trimming took 5 bases from V and 2 from J, leaving 10 bases between them. Germline V lookup: CDR1 MNHEY, CDR2 SMNVEV (reference sequence). CDR3 sequence: CASSPDPPGNTIYF. In DNA form, the CDR3 reads TGTGCCAGCAGTCCGGACCCCCCTGGAAACACCATATATTTT.

The gene calls are TRBV27 and TRBJ2-1; D unresolved. The V end was cut by 7 bases, the J end by 0 bases, with 10 bases between. Looked up from germline, CDR1 is MNHEY and CDR2 is SMNVEV (reference sequence). The CDR3 has 14 residues. CDR3 sequence (DNA): TGTGCCAGCAACTTGGGAAACTCCTACAATGAGCAGTTCTTC. Translation gives CASNLGNSYNEQFF.

This chain joins TRBV5-4 and TRBJ2-4, with 7 bases aligning to TRBD1. The trim removed 4 bases at V and 1 base at J, leaving 5 bases unmatched. CDR3 length: 15 residues. Germline assignment: CDR1 SGHNT and CDR2 YYREEE (reference sequence). The CDR3 DNA reads TGTGCCAGCAGCCTGAAACAGGGGGCCAAAAACATTCAGTACTTC. The encoded protein is CASSLKQGAKNIQYF. Together with reference TRBV5-4 and TRBJ2-4, the CDR3 gives the full variable domain: ETGVTQSPTHLIKTRGQQVTLRCSSQSGHNTVSWYQQALGQGPQFIFQYYREEENGRGNFPPRFSGLQFPNYSSELNVNALELDDSALYLCASSLKQGAKNIQYFGAGTRLSVL.

Here the CDR3 DNA reads TGTGCCAGCAGCTTGCCGGGACGGTCGATTGAAAAACTGTTTTTT. Its protein product is CASSLPGRSIEKLFF. The genes are TRBV7-9 and TRBJ1-4; D is possibly TRBD1 (5 bases). This CDR3 comprises 15 residues. Germline values: CDR1 SEHNR, CDR2 FQNEAQ (reference sequence). Trimming took off 3 bases at V and 7 bases at J, with 15 bases between the two ends.

This sequence joins TRBV6-6 and TRBJ2-2; D is perhaps TRBD1 (6 bases). V lost 10 bases and J 4 bases, leaving 13 bases between the germline ends. This CDR3 has 13 amino acids. Germline CDR1 is MNHNY and CDR2 is SVGAGI (reference sequence). The CDR3 DNA follows: TGTGCCACACAGGGTACGACCACCGGGGAGCTGTTTTTT. It codes for CATQGTTTGELFF.

V and J are TRBV6-5 and TRBJ1-1, with unresolved D. The CDR3 is 13 amino acids. Germline-derived CDR1 and CDR2 are MNHEY and SVGAGI. Deletions cut 5 bases from V and 7 bases from J, with 14 bases between. The CDR3 reads CASSPDPGGEAFF. CDR3 sequence (DNA): TGTGCCAGCAGTCCCGACCCCGGCGGTGAAGCTTTCTTT.

This sequence joins TRBV27 and TRBJ2-2; 10 bases match TRBD1. Trimming at V came to 8 bases and at J to 9 bases, leaving 12 bases not matched to a gene. This CDR3 has 15 residues. Germline CDR1 MNHEY, CDR2 SMNVEV (reference sequence). CDR3 amino acids: CASHTGGQGSRELFF. CDR3 sequence (DNA): TGTGCCAGCCATACTGGGGGACAGGGGAGCCGGGAGCTGTTTTTT.

The rearrangement links TRBV18 to TRBJ1-1; D is unclear. Trimming pared 2 bases from V and 4 bases from J, leaving 8 bases between. The germline V gene encodes CDR1 KGHSH and CDR2 LQKENI. The CDR3 contains 13 residues. The CDR3 sequence is CASSPGIPTEAFF. CDR3 DNA sequence: TGTGCCAGCTCACCAGGGATCCCCACTGAAGCTTTCTTT.

This clone has a single count. The V gene is TRBV14, the J gene TRBJ2-3; TRBD1 agrees at 7 bases. Losses at the gene ends were 3 bases for V and 6 bases for J; bases not matched to a gene: 12. This CDR3 has 16 residues. Germline V CDR1 and CDR2: SGHDN, FVKESK. CDR3 protein: CASSHGTGAITDTQYF. As DNA, the CDR3 is TGTGCCAGCAGCCACGGAACAGGGGCCATTACGGATACGCAGTATTTT.

The chain recombines TRBV5-1 with TRBJ2-3, with D hard to call. CDR1 is SGHRS, CDR2 YFSETQ, per germline. Deletions cut 1 base from V and 4 bases from J, with 10 bases between. The CDR3 runs 14 residues. DNA of the CDR3: TGCGCCAGCAGCTTGAGTTATGCTGCAGATACGCAGTATTTT. Protein sequence: CASSLSYAADTQYF.

The V call is TRBV2, the J call TRBJ2-1; 9 positions match TRBD2. The CDR3 spans 16 residues. Germline CDR1 and CDR2: SNHLY and FYNNEI. Trimming at V came to 2 bases and at J to 2 bases, leaving 4 bases not matched to a gene. For the CDR3, the DNA is TGTGCCAGCAGTGAATTAGCGGGAGTGACCTACAATGAGCAGTTCTTC. Amino acids: CASSELAGVTYNEQFF.

The sample holds one count of this clone. The chain joins TRBV7-6 to TRBJ1-1, with no clear D. Germline CDR1 SGHVS, CDR2 FNYEAQ. The length of the CDR3 is 13 residues. Trimming cost V 5 bases and J 0 bases, with 7 bases left between them. Written as DNA, the CDR3 is TGTGCCAGCAGCAATGTAGTGAACACTGAAGCTTTCTTT. This translates into CASSNVVNTEAFF. The variable domain in full, with the rest retrieved from reference TRBV7-6 and TRBJ1-1, is GAGVSQSPRYKVTKRGQDVALRCDPISGHVSLYWYRQALGQGPEFLTYFNYEAQQDKSGLPNDRFSAERPEGSISTLTIQRTEQRDSAMYRCASSNVVNTEAFFGQGTRLTVV.

The chain joins TRBV5-4 to TRBJ1-2; D might be TRBD1 (5 bases). CDR1 and CDR2 from the germline V gene are SGHNT and YYREEE (reference sequence). The germline V and J ends were trimmed by 3 bases and 4 bases, with 13 bases remaining between them. This CDR3 is 14 amino acids long. DNA of the CDR3: TGTGCCAGCAGCTCCCGGGACCGACCCTATGGCTACACCTTC. Encoded protein: CASSSRDRPYGYTF.

This clone was detected a few times. The CDR3, as DNA: TGTGCCAGCCTGTGGGGGAACACTGAAGCTTTCTTT. It specifies CASLWGNTEAFF. The chain uses TRBV2 and TRBJ1-1; D is ambiguous. The germline CDR1 and CDR2 sequences are SNHLY and FYNNEI. The CDR3 contains 12 residues. With 8 bases removed from V and 1 base from J, the gap between germline ends came to 8 bases.

J is TRBJ2-1 and V is TRBV4-2; TRBD2 matches at 7 bases. V dropped 0 bases and J dropped 8; count of bases not matched to a gene: 13. Germline-derived CDR1 and CDR2 are LGHNA and YNFKEQ. The CDR3 is 17 residues long. The chain's CDR3 is CASSQDVGEGGSHEQFF. Here the CDR3 DNA reads TGTGCCAGCAGCCAAGATGTCGGGGAGGGCGGTTCGCATGAGCAGTTCTTC.

J is TRBJ2-2 and V is TRBV28; tentatively, D is TRBD1 or TRBD2 (5 bases each). Trimming left V 3 bases short and J 4 bases short, with 15 bases between. Germline CDR1 reads MDHEN; CDR2 reads SYDVKM. The CDR3 extends over 16 amino acids. The CDR3 nucleotides read TGTGCCAGCAGTTTGGGGACGGTCGGGGCCACCGGGGAGCTGTTTTTT. It encodes CASSLGTVGATGELFF.

The chain links TRBV7-2 to TRBJ1-4; D gene unclear. This CDR3 comprises 15 residues. The V end was cut by 2 bases, the J end by 12 bases, with 19 bases between. Germline CDR1 is SGHTA and CDR2 is FQGNSA. This CDR3 is CASSLTASQSGELFF. In nucleotides, the CDR3 is TGTGCCAGCAGCTTAACCGCGTCGCAGAGTGGAGAACTGTTTTTT. Together with reference TRBV7-2 and TRBJ1-4, the CDR3 gives the full variable domain: GAGVSQSPSNKVTEKGKDVELRCDPISGHTALYWYRQSLGQGLEFLIYFQGNSAPDKSGLPSDRFSAERTGGSVSTLTIQRTQQEDSAVYLCASSLTASQSGELFFGSGTQLSVL.

As regards this clone: Relative to the germline gene, one junction end is altered; a read error may explain this. This chain joins TRBV11-2 and TRBJ2-7, with D possibly matching TRBD2 (5 bases). CDR1 is SGHAT and CDR2 is FQNNGV in the germline V gene. This CDR3 has 14 residues. The CDR3 DNA sequence: TGCGCCAGCAGCCAAGATCGGGGATTGTACGAGCAGTACTTC. This gives the protein CASSQDRGLYEQYF.

This chain joins TRBV19 and TRBJ1-5, with D maybe TRBD1 (6 bases). V dropped 7 bases and J dropped 6 bases, with 19 bases sitting between them. The CDR3 has 15 amino acids. Germline lookup yields CDR1 LNHDA and CDR2 SQIVND (reference sequence). CDR3 loop: CASIPHRDRSQPQHF. For the CDR3, the DNA is TGTGCCAGTATCCCACACAGGGATCGGAGTCAGCCCCAGCATTTT. The variable domain in full, completed from reference TRBV19 and TRBJ1-5, reads DGGITQSPKYLFRKEGQNVTLSCEQNLNHDAMYWYRQDPGQGLRLIYYSQIVNDFQKGDIAEGYSVSREKKESFPLTVTSAQKNPTAFYLCASIPHRDRSQPQHFGDGTRLSIL.

V usage is TRBV7-2 and J usage is TRBJ2-7; the match to TRBD2 covers 11 bases. The CDR3 has 14 residues. Per the germline V gene, CDR1 is SGHTA and CDR2 is FQGNSA. V gave up 5 bases and J gave up 3 bases; unmatched junction bases: 3. CDR3 nucleotide sequence: TGTGCCAGCAGCCCGGGACTAGCGGACTACGAGCAGTACTTC. It is translated as CASSPGLADYEQYF.

This clone appeared a single time. The V gene is TRBV5-4, the J gene TRBJ1-2; D unresolved. Trimming removed 4 bases at V and 5 bases at J, with 15 bases between. Germline V gene lookup returns CDR1 SGHNT and CDR2 YYREEE (reference sequence). The CDR3 length is 14 residues. The DNA of the CDR3 is TGTGCCAGCAGCGCACCGGGCCCGAAGTATGGCTACACCTTC. It translates to CASSAPGPKYGYTF.